The present T cell receptor beta chain was sequenced within a study of CD8+ T cells in alopecia areata. It was cDNA, reverse transcribed from extracted RNA, that served as the sequencing template. Profiled with immunoSEQ multiplex PCR; TCRdb holds only in-frame clones, not every one. The sample has over 150,000 clones; 56% are singletons. Germline V gene lookup returns CDR1 SEHNR and CDR2 FQNEAQ (reference sequence). V was trimmed by 2 bases and J by 5 bases, leaving 10 bases between them. The CDR3 is made up of 14 amino acids. V is TRBV7-9 and J is TRBJ2-1, with D maybe TRBD1 (6 bases). The sequence came from a human donor in good health. The sample taken for sequencing was CD8+ T cells sorted from blood. For the CDR3, the DNA is TGTGCCAGCAGCTTACAGGGGTGGCACAATGAGCAGTTCTTC. Its translation is CASSLQGWHNEQFF.